The rows below give T cell receptor beta chains drawn from one sample of a study of blood T cell repertoires in COVID-19. Only in-frame clones appear in the TCRdb table, and some are missing; sequencing was by immunoSEQ multiplex PCR. The repertoire includes over 70,000 clones, approximately 91% of them detected once, and about 2.5% sits in the top ten. The specimen was peripheral blood. The receptors stem from a man aged 50 or older with COVID-19, enrolled during active disease. CDR3s include the opening cysteine and the closing phenylalanine or tryptophan. D genes are given only for firm matches. Clone sizes are given selectively: once, few, many, or a class where the clone is expanded.

v_gene	j_gene	abundance	d_gene	CDR3aa	CDR3nt
TRBV21-1	TRBJ2-2	-	-	CASSKTSVCQRGGAGELFF	TGTGCCAGCAGCAAAACCTCAGTGTGTCAGCGGGGGGGCGCCGGGGAGCTGTTTTTT
TRBV5-1	TRBJ2-7	-	TRBD1	CASSSGQGAYEQYF	TGCGCCAGCAGCTCGGGACAGGGGGCCTACGAGCAGTACTTC
TRBV24-1	TRBJ2-2	-	-	CATSDYSNANTGELFF	TGTGCCACCAGTGATTACAGTAACGCGAACACCGGGGAGCTGTTTTTT
TRBV7-3	TRBJ2-3	once	TRBD2	CASSLIGRLAGGPDTQYF	TGTGCCAGCAGCTTAATTGGGAGACTAGCGGGAGGGCCTGATACGCAGTATTTT
TRBV2	TRBJ1-5	-	-	CASSQGQTSNQPQHF	TGTGCCAGCAGCCAAGGACAAACTAGCAATCAGCCCCAGCATTTT
TRBV6-2/TRBV6-3	TRBJ2-7	-	-	CASSLSGTSYEQYF	TGTGCCAGCAGCCTTAGCGGTACATCCTACGAGCAGTACTTC
TRBV27	TRBJ2-7	-	TRBD1	CASSFFRPGQGAGYEQYF	TGTGCCAGCAGTTTTTTCCGCCCGGGACAGGGGGCGGGGTACGAGCAGTACTTC
TRBV27	TRBJ1-2	-	TRBD1	CASSLRTGSNYGYTF	TGTGCCAGCAGTCTCCGGACAGGTTCTAACTATGGCTACACCTTC
TRBV3-1/TRBV3-2	TRBJ2-1	once	-	CASSGGYAYNEQFF	TGTGCCAGCAGCGGAGGGTATGCCTACAATGAGCAGTTCTTC
TRBV30	TRBJ1-5	-	TRBD1	CAWSETGGGQPQHF	TGTGCCTGGAGCGAAACAGGGGGCGGACAGCCCCAGCATTTT